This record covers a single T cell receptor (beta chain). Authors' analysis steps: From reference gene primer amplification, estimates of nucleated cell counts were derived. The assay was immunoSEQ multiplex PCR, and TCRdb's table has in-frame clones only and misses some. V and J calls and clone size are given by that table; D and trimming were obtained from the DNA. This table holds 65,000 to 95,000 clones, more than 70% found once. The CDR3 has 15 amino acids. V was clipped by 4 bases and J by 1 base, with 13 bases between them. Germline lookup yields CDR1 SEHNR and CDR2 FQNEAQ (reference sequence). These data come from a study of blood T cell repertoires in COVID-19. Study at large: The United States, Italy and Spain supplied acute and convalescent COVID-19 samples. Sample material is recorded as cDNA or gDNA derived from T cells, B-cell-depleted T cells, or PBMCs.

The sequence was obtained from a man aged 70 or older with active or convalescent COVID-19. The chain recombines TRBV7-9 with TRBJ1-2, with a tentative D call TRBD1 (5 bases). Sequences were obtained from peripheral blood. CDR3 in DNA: TGTGCCAGCAGCTCAAGGGGCAGTCTTAACTATGGCTACACCTTC. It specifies CASSSRGSLNYGYTF.